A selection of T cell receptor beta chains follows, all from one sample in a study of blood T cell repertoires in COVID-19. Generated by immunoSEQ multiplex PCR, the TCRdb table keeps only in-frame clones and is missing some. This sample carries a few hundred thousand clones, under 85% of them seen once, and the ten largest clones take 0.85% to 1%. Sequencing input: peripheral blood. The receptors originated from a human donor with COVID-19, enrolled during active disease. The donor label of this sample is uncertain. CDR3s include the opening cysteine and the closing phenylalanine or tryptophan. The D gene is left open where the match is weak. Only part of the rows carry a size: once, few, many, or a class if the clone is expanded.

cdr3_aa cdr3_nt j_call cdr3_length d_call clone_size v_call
CASSRQGQETQYF TGTGCCAGCAGCCGACAGGGTCAAGAGACCCAGTACTTC TRBJ2-5 13 TRBD1 - TRBV28
CASSNPTGRNQPQHF TGTGCCAGTAGCAACCCAACAGGGCGCAATCAGCCCCAGCATTTT TRBJ1-5 15 - few TRBV19
CASNNGGGWDGAEAFF TGTGCCAGCAACAATGGGGGGGGCTGGGATGGAGCTGAAGCTTTCTTT TRBJ1-1 16 - - TRBV3-1/TRBV3-2
CASRSGGPGQETQYF TGTGCCAGCAGGTCCGGCGGGCCAGGACAAGAGACCCAGTACTTC TRBJ2-5 15 - - TRBV5-4
CASSLGGVTNYGYTF TGCGCCAGCAGCTTAGGAGGCGTAACTAACTATGGCTACACCTTC TRBJ1-2 15 - - TRBV5-1
CASSLGGLAGVNTQYF TGTGCCAGCAGCTTGGGGGGACTAGCGGGAGTAAATACGCAGTATTTT TRBJ2-3 16 TRBD2 once TRBV5-6
CASSQDFRTDYGYTF TGCGCCAGCAGCCAAGATTTTCGGACAGACTATGGCTACACCTTC TRBJ1-2 15 - - TRBV4-1
CASSLPGLAGKTDTQYF TGCGCCAGCAGCTTACCGGGACTAGCGGGAAAAACAGATACGCAGTATTTT TRBJ2-3 17 TRBD2 - TRBV5-1
CASSLVIGDRAGYTF TGCGCCAGCAGCTTGGTAATTGGGGACAGGGCTGGCTACACCTTC TRBJ1-2 15 TRBD1 - TRBV5-1
CASSYSPRANEAFF TGTGCCAGCAGTTACTCGCCCAGGGCTAATGAAGCTTTCTTT TRBJ1-1 14 - - TRBV6-5
CASSELGQGAPELFF TGTGCCAGCAGTGAACTCGGACAGGGGGCCCCGGAGCTGTTTTTT TRBJ2-2 15 TRBD1 - TRBV2
CAISESKQGAFF TGTGCCATCAGTGAGTCCAAACAGGGAGCTTTCTTT TRBJ1-1 12 - - TRBV10-3
CASSASGRALGYEQYF TGTGCCAGCAGCGCTAGCGGGAGGGCCCTCGGGTACGAGCAGTACTTC TRBJ2-7 16 TRBD2 once TRBV9
CSAPAGVGQFF TGCAGTGCCCCAGCGGGCGTTGGGCAGTTCTTC TRBJ2-1 11 - once TRBV20-1
CASSIGREGYGYTF TGTGCCAGTAGTATCGGCAGAGAGGGCTATGGCTACACCTTC TRBJ1-2 14 - - TRBV19
CASSLDRVVNYGYTF TGTGCCAGCAGCTTAGACAGGGTGGTCAACTATGGCTACACCTTC TRBJ1-2 15 - - TRBV7-9
CASSVVTSGSGEQFF TGTGCCAGCAGCGTTGTGACTAGCGGGAGTGGAGAGCAGTTCTTC TRBJ2-1 15 TRBD2 - TRBV9
CASSLVGREMETQYF TGTGCCAGCAGCTTGGTCGGGCGGGAGATGGAGACCCAGTACTTC TRBJ2-5 15 TRBD2 - TRBV5-6
CSVMRDRGYTF TGCAGCGTTATGCGGGACCGTGGCTACACCTTC TRBJ1-2 11 - - TRBV29-1
CASSPPEGDHVTEAFF TGCGCCAGCAGCCCGCCGGAAGGGGATCATGTAACTGAAGCTTTCTTT TRBJ1-1 16 - - TRBV5-1
CASSSWGGVNYGYTF TGTGCCAGCAGTTCATGGGGCGGGGTTAACTATGGCTACACCTTC TRBJ1-2 15 - - TRBV28
CASSQDRRSGSAITDTQYF TGCGCCAGCAGCCAAGATAGAAGGAGCGGGAGTGCCATCACAGATACGCAGTATTTT TRBJ2-3 19 TRBD2 - TRBV4-1
CASSPSQETQYF TGTGCCAGCTCACCATCCCAGGAGACCCAGTACTTC TRBJ2-5 12 - - TRBV18
CASSLVTSGRGETQYF TGTGCCAGCAGCTTGGTGACTAGCGGGAGAGGAGAGACCCAGTACTTC TRBJ2-5 16 TRBD2 - TRBV5-6
CASSSNLGGVEKLFF TGTGCCAGTAGTTCTAACCTAGGAGGAGTTGAAAAACTGTTTTTT TRBJ1-4 15 - - TRBV19
CASSVQGFNEKLFF TGTGCCAGTAGTGTACAGGGGTTTAATGAAAAACTGTTTTTT TRBJ1-4 14 TRBD1 once TRBV19
CASGLRTGVLGYTF TGTGCCAGCGGTCTCCGGACAGGGGTCTTGGGCTACACCTTC TRBJ1-2 14 TRBD1 - TRBV2
CASSQRWTGFDGYTF TGTGCCAGCAGCCAACGATGGACAGGATTCGATGGCTACACCTTC TRBJ1-2 15 TRBD1 - TRBV3-1/TRBV3-2
CASSLVQSGTDTQYF TGTGCCAGCAGCTTGGTGCAGTCTGGCACAGATACGCAGTATTTT TRBJ2-3 15 - - TRBV5-6
CASRLSGSTYNEQFF TGTGCCAGCAGACTTAGCGGGAGCACCTACAATGAGCAGTTCTTC TRBJ2-1 15 TRBD2 once TRBV3-1/TRBV3-2
CAWSVMSSGNTIYF TGTGCCTGGAGTGTAATGAGCTCTGGAAACACCATATATTTT TRBJ1-3 14 - - TRBV30
CASSPRGGRNYGYTF TGTGCCAGCAGTCCCCGGGGAGGGAGGAACTATGGCTACACCTTC TRBJ1-2 15 - - TRBV6-5
CATRQNTGELFF TGTGCCACTCGACAGAACACCGGGGAGCTGTTTTTT TRBJ2-2 12 - - TRBV15
CASSIGLAGYNEQFF TGTGCCAGTAGTATAGGACTAGCGGGGTACAATGAGCAGTTCTTC TRBJ2-1 15 TRBD2 - TRBV19
CATSRGGGGETQYF TGTGCCACCAGCAGAGGAGGCGGGGGAGAGACCCAGTACTTC TRBJ2-5 14 TRBD2 - TRBV15
CASSEGQGAGNTIYF TGTGCCAGCAGCGAAGGACAGGGGGCTGGAAACACCATATATTTT TRBJ1-3 15 TRBD1 - TRBV7-2
CASIDAGGPTF TGTGCCAGCATCGACGCGGGGGGGCCGACCTTC TRBJ1-2 11 - - TRBV6-5
CSASPGGEQYF TGCAGTGCTAGCCCCGGGGGGGAGCAGTACTTC TRBJ2-7 11 TRBD2 - TRBV20-1
CASSARQGLAGGRPYEQYF TGTGCCAGCAGTGCCCGACAGGGACTAGCGGGAGGGCGTCCATACGAGCAGTACTTC TRBJ2-7 19 TRBD2 once TRBV27
CAWYTGAGNTIYF TGTGCCTGGTACACAGGGGCTGGAAACACCATATATTTT TRBJ1-3 13 TRBD1 - TRBV30
CASRSGAVNTEAFF TGTGCCTCCAGAAGCGGGGCGGTGAACACTGAAGCTTTCTTT TRBJ1-1 14 - - TRBV10-3
CSVQSTAGNTIYF TGCAGCGTCCAGTCGACAGCTGGAAACACCATATATTTT TRBJ1-3 13 - - TRBV29-1
CASSKGLFLSYEQYF TGTGCCAGCAGCAAGGGACTATTTTTGTCCTACGAGCAGTACTTC TRBJ2-7 15 TRBD2 - TRBV2
CASSLPDKRTEAFF TGTGCCAGCAGTTTGCCTGACAAACGGACTGAAGCTTTCTTT TRBJ1-1 14 - - TRBV27
CASSRGLTNSPLHF TGTGCCAGCAGTCGCGGACTGACAAATTCACCCCTCCACTTT TRBJ1-6 14 - - TRBV5-8
CASTLQRGGDEQYF TGTGCCAGCACCCTTCAACGGGGGGGGGACGAGCAGTACTTC TRBJ2-7 14 - once TRBV21-1
CASSFAGKLFF TGTGCCAGCAGTTTTGCCGGGAAACTGTTTTTT TRBJ1-4 11 - - TRBV12-3/TRBV12-4
CASSYSGQVYEQYF TGTGCCAGCAGTTACTCCGGACAGGTCTACGAGCAGTACTTC TRBJ2-7 14 TRBD1 - TRBV6-5
CASSLVGGGSYNEQFF TGTGCCAGCAGCTTAGTAGGCGGGGGCTCCTACAATGAGCAGTTCTTC TRBJ2-1 16 TRBD2 - TRBV7-2
CASTGADTQYF TGCGCCAGCACAGGGGCAGATACGCAGTATTTT TRBJ2-3 11 - - TRBV10-2
CASSGTNSYEQYF TGTGCCAGCTCCGGGACAAACTCCTACGAGCAGTACTTC TRBJ2-7 13 - few TRBV28
CASSSGGAYSNQPQHF TGCGCCAGCAGCTCAGGGGGAGCTTATAGCAATCAGCCCCAGCATTTT TRBJ1-5 16 TRBD1 - TRBV5-1
CASSAQGSTEAFF TGTGCCAGCAGTGCTCAGGGTAGCACTGAAGCTTTCTTT TRBJ1-1 13 - - TRBV2
CASSEQRGNTIYF TGTGCCAGCAGTGAACAGCGGGGAAACACCATATATTTT TRBJ1-3 13 - - TRBV2